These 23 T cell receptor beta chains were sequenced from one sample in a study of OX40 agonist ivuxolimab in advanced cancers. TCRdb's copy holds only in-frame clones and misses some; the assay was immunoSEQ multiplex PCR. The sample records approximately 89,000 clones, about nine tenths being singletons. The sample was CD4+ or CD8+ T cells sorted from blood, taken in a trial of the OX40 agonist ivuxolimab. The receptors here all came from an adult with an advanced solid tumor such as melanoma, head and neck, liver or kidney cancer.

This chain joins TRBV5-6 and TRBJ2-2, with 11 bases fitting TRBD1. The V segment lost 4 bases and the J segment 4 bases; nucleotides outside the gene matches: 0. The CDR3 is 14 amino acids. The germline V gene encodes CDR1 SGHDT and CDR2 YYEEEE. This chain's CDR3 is CASSGTGGTGELFF. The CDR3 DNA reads TGTGCCAGCAGCGGGACAGGGGGCACCGGGGAGCTGTTTTTT.

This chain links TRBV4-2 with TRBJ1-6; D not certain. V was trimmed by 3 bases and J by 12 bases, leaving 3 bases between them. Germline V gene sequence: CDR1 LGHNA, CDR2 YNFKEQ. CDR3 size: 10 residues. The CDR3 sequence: CASSHLPLHF. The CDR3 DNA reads TGTGCCAGCAGCCACCTACCCCTCCACTTT.

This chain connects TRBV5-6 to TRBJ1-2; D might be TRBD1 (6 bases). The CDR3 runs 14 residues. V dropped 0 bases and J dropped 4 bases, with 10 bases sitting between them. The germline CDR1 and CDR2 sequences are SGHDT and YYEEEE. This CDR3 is CASSLGTAIYGYTF. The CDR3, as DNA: TGTGCCAGCAGCTTGGGGACAGCGATCTATGGCTACACCTTC.

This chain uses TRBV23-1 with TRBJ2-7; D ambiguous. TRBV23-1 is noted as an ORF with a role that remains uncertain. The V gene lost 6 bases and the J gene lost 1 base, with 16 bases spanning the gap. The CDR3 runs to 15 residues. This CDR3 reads CASSRPAKPSYEQYF. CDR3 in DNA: TGCGCCAGCAGCCGCCCCGCAAAACCTTCCTACGAGCAGTACTTC.

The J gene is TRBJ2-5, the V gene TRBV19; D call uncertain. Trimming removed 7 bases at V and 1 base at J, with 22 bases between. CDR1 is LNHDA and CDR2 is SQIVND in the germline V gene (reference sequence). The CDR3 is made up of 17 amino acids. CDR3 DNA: TGTGCCAGTAATGATATCCAAGGGCGGCAGGTCCAAGAGACCCAGTACTTC. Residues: CASNDIQGRQVQETQYF.

CDR3 DNA: TGTGCCAGCAGTGTAAGCGCTAGCGGCTCCTACGAGCAGTACTTC. Protein sequence: CASSVSASGSYEQYF. The rearrangement links TRBV6-4 to TRBJ2-7; 7 nucleotides match TRBD2. This CDR3 spans 15 amino acids. V shed 4 bases and J 0 bases; nucleotides not matched to a gene: 6. CDR1 MRHNA and CDR2 SNTAGT come from the germline V gene.

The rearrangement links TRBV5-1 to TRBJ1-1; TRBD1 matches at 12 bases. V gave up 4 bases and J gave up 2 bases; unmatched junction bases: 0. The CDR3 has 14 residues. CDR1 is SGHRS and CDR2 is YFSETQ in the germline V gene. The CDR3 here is CASSGTGGNTEAFF. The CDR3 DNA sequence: TGCGCCAGCAGCGGGACAGGGGGCAACACTGAAGCTTTCTTT.

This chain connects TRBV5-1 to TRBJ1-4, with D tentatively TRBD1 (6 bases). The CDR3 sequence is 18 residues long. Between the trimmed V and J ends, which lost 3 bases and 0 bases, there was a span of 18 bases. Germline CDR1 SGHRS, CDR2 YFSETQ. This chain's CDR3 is CASSSTGQVPTTNEKLFF. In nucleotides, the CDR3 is TGCGCCAGCAGCTCGACAGGTCAAGTACCTACAACTAATGAAAAACTGTTTTTT.

CDR3 loop: CASSKPGQGGVNTIYF. In DNA form, the CDR3 reads TGTGCCAGCAGCAAGCCGGGACAGGGCGGGGTAAACACCATATATTTT. This chain links TRBV5-4 with TRBJ1-3, with 9 bases that match TRBD1. V shed 4 bases, J shed 6 bases, and the junction held 11 bases outside the gene matches. The CDR3 extends over 16 amino acids. Per germline, CDR1 SGHNT and CDR2 YYREEE (reference sequence).

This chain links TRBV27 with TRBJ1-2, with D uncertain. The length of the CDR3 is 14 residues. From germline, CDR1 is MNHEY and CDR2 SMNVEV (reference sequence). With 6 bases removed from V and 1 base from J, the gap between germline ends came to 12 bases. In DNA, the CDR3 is TGTGCCAGCAGCACTAACCACATTAACTATGGCTACACCTTC. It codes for CASSTNHINYGYTF.

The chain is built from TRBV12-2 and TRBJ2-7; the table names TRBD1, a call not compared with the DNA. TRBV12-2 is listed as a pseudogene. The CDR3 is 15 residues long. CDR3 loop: CASRSSGQDSYEQYF. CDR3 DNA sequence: TGTGCAAGTCGCTCCTCAGGACAGGACTCCTACGAGCAGTACTTC.

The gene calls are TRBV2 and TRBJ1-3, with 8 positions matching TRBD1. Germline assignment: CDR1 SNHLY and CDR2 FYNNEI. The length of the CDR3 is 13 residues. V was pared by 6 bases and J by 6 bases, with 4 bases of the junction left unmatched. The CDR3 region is CASRWTGQNTIYF. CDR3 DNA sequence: TGTGCCAGCAGATGGACAGGGCAAAACACCATATATTTT.

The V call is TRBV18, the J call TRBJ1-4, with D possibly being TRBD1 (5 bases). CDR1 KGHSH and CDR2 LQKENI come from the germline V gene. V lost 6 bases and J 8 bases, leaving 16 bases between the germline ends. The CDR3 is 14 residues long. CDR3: CASSTEGTREKLFF. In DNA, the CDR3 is TGTGCCAGCTCGACAGAGGGGACCCGAGAAAAACTGTTTTTT.

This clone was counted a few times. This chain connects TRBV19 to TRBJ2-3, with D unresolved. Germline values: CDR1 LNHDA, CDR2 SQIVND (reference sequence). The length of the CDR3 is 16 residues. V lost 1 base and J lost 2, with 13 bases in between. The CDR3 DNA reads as TGTGCCAGTAGTATAGGCGGTATTCCCAACACAGATACGCAGTATTTT. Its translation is CASSIGGIPNTDTQYF.

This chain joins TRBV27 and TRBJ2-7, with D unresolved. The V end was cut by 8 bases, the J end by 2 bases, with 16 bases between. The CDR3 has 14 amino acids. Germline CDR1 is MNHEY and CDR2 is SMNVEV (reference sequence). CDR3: CASGPFGRAYEQYF. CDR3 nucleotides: TGTGCCAGCGGCCCATTCGGACGGGCCTACGAGCAGTACTTC.

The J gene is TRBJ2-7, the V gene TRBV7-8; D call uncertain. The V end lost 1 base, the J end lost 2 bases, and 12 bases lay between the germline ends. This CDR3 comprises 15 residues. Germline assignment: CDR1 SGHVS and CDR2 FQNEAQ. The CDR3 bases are TGTGCCAGCAGCTTAGGCAGACCCCGAACCTACGAGCAGTACTTC. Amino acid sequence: CASSLGRPRTYEQYF.

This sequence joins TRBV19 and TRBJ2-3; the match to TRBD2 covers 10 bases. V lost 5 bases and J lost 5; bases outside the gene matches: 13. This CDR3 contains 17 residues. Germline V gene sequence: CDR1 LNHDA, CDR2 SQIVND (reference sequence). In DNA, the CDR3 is TGTGCCAGTAGTTTCCTAAAGCGGGGGGGCCAGAAAGATACGCAGTATTTT. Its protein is CASSFLKRGGQKDTQYF. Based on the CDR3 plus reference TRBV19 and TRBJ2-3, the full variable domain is DGGITQSPKYLFRKEGQNVTLSCEQNLNHDAMYWYRQDPGQGLRLIYYSQIVNDFQKGDIAEGYSVSREKKESFPLTVTSAQKNPTAFYLCASSFLKRGGQKDTQYFGPGTRLTVL.

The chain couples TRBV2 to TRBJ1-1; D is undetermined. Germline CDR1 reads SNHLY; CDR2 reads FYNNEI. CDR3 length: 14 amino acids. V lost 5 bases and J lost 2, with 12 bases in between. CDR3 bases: TGTGCCAGCAGTCTCCGTCTAACTAACACTGAAGCTTTCTTT. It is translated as CASSLRLTNTEAFF.

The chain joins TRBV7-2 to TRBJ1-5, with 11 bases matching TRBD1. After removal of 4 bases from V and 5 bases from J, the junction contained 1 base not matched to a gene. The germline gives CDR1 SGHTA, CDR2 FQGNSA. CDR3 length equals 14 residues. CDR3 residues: CASSSGQGDQPQHF. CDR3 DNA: TGTGCCAGCAGCTCGGGACAGGGGGATCAGCCCCAGCATTTT.

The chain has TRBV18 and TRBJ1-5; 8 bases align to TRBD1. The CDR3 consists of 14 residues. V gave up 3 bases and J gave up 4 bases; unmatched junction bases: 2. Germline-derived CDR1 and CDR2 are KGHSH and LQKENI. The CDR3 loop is CASSPRTGNQPQHF. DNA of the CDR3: TGTGCCAGCTCACCCCGGACAGGGAATCAGCCCCAGCATTTT.

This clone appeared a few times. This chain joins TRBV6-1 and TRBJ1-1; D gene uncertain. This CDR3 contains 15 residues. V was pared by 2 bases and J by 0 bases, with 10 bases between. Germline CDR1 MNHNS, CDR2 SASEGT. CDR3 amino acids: CASSEWAGLNTEAFF. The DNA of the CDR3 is TGTGCCAGCAGTGAATGGGCAGGCCTGAACACTGAAGCTTTCTTT.

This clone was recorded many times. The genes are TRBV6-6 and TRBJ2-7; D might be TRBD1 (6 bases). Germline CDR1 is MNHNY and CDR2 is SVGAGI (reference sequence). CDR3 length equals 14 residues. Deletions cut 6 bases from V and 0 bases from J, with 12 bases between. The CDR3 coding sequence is TGTGCCAGCAGGCGGACAGCAGACTCCTACGAGCAGTACTTC. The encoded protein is CASRRTADSYEQYF.

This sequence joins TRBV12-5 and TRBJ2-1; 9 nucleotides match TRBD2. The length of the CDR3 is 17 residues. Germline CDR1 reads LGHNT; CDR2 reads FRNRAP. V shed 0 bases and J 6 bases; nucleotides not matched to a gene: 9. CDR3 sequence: CASGLVRAGGGFNEQFF. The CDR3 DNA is TGTGCTAGTGGTTTGGTACGAGCGGGGGGTGGCTTCAATGAGCAGTTCTTC. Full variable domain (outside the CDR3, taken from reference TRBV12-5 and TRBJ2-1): DARVTQTPRHKVTEMGQEVTMRCQPILGHNTVFWYRQTMMQGLELLAYFRNRAPLDDSGMPKDRFSAEMPDATLATLKIQPSEPRDSAVYFCASGLVRAGGGFNEQFFGPGTRLTVL.